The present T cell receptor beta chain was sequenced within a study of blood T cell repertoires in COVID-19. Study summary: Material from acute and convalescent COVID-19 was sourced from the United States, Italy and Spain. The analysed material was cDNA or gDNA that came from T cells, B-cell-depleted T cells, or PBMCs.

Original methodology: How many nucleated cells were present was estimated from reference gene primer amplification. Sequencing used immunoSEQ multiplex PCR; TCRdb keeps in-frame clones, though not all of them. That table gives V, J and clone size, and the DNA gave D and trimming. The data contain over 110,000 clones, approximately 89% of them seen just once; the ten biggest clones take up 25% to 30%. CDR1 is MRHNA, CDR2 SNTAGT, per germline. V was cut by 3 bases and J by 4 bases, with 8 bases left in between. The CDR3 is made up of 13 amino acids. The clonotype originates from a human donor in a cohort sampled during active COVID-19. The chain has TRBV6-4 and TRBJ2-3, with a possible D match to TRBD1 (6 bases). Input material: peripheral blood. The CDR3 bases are TGTGCCAGCAGTGAACAGGGCTCAGATACGCAGTATTTT. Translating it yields CASSEQGSDTQYF.